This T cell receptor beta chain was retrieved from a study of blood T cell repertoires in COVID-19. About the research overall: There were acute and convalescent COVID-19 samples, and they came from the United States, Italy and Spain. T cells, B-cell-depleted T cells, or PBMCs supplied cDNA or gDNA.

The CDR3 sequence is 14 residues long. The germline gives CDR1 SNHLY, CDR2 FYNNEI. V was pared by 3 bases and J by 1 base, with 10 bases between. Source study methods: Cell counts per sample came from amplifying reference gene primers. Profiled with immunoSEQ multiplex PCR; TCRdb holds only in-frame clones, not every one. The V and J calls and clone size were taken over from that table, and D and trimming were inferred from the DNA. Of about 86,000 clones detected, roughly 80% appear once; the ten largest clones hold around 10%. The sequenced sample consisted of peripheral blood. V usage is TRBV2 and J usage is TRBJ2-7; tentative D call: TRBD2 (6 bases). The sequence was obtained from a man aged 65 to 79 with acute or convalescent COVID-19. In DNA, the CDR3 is TGTGCCAGCAGTGAGCACGGGGGTTCCTACGAGCAGTACTTC. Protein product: CASSEHGGSYEQYF.